Listed below are T cell receptor beta chains from one sample, sequenced in a study of tumor-infiltrating lymphocytes in primary liver carcinoma. TCRdb reanalysed the multiplex PCR reads using MiXCR and keeps one entry per CDR3 protein. The data show 310,000 or so distinct CDR3 sequences, about three fifths seen once. The sample was peripheral blood. These TCRs come from a woman aged 25 to 39 with primary liver carcinoma and hepatitis B virus infection. Both conserved end residues are part of each CDR3. A D gene is named only where the DNA matches it firmly. Size is omitted from some rows. Given values are once, few, many or a class for expanded clones.

CDR3 length,clone size,J gene,V gene,D gene,CDR3 DNA,CDR3 protein
14,NA,TRBJ2-3,TRBV4-2,NA,TGTGCCAGCAGCCGGCTCCCTAGCGAAGATACGCAGTATTTT,CASSRLPSEDTQYF
12,many,TRBJ2-1,TRBV11-2,NA,TGTGCCTGTCGGATCGGGGGCGATGAGCAGTTCTTC,CACRIGGDEQFF
12,NA,TRBJ2-2,TRBV30,NA,TGTGCCGGACTACTCGCGGCCGGGGAGATGTTTTTT,CAGLLAAGEMFF
17,NA,TRBJ1-5,TRBV6-1,NA,TGTGCCAGCAGTGAAGTTATAACGCAAGATAGCAATCAGCCCCAGCATTTT,CASSEVITQDSNQPQHF
15,few,TRBJ2-3,TRBV6-5,NA,TGTGCCAGCAGTCCCGCTAAAACCCGGCGCTATACGCAGTATTTT,CASSPAKTRRYTQYF
16,NA,TRBJ2-3,TRBV11-2,TRBD2,TGTGCCACCACTAACACAGCGGGGCTTAAGACAGATACGCAGTATTTT,CATTNTAGLKTDTQYF
16,NA,TRBJ2-3,TRBV29-1,TRBD2,TGCAGCGTTAGACAGCTACTAGCGGGAGACCGAGATACGCAATATTTT,CSVRQLLAGDRDTQYF
17,few,TRBJ1-5,TRBV5-6,TRBD1,TGTGCCAGCAGCGTTTTCGACTTGGACAGGTTTCATCAGCCCCAGCATTTT,CASSVFDLDRFHQPQHF
15,few,TRBJ2-3,TRBV7-9,TRBD2,TGTGCCAGCAGCTTACTAGCGGGAGTCCCAGATACGCAGTATTTT,CASSLLAGVPDTQYF
17,NA,TRBJ2-6,TRBV5-1,NA,TGCGCCAGCAGCTTGGCGGCAACGGCCTCTGGGGCCAACGTCCTGACTTTC,CASSLAATASGANVLTF
18,NA,TRBJ2-7,TRBV6-1,NA,TGTGCCGGCAGTGAGGTGGGACATTTCAGCGGGTCCCCCTACGAGCAGTACTTC,CAGSEVGHFSGSPYEQYF
16,NA,TRBJ2-3,TRBV29-1,NA,TGCAGCGTTGACAGGGACGATACTACTAGCACAGATACGCAGTATTTT,CSVDRDDTTSTDTQYF
16,NA,TRBJ2-2,TRBV7-9,NA,TGTGCCAGCAGCTTAGTTCTTCAGGGTTGGACCGGGGAGCCGTTTTTT,CASSLVLQGWTGEPFF
16,NA,TRBJ2-7,TRBV10-2,TRBD2,TGCGCCACCGGACCTTGGACTAGCAGATCGGGGTACGAGCAGTACTTC,CATGPWTSRSGYEQYF
14,NA,TRBJ2-3,TRBV6-1,TRBD2,TGTGCCAGCAGCAGAAGTAGCGGGATAGATACGCAGTATTTT,CASSRSSGIDTQYF
13,NA,TRBJ2-3,TRBV29-1,TRBD1,TGCAGCGTAAGACAGGGATGGGCAGATACGCAGTATTTT,CSVRQGWADTQYF
16,NA,TRBJ2-2,TRBV6-5,TRBD2,TGTGCCAGCAGTCCTAGCGGGAGTTTTGGCACCGGGGAGCTGTTTTTT,CASSPSGSFGTGELFF
15,NA,TRBJ1-2,TRBV7-9,NA,TGTGCCAGCAGCTCCCGAACTACAGGGTTCGGGGGCTACACCTTC,CASSSRTTGFGGYTF
14,few,TRBJ1-1,TRBV6-2/TRBV6-3,NA,TGTGCCAGCAGTTTCCTTCAGGGAGGCACTGAAGCTTTCTTT,CASSFLQGGTEAFF
13,NA,TRBJ2-2,TRBV7-9,NA,TGTGCCAGCAGCTTGGGATCGGCCGGGGAGCTGTTTTTT,CASSLGSAGELFF
12,once,TRBJ2-2,TRBV30,NA,TGTGCCTCAAAGACGTACACCGGGGAGCTGTTTTTT,CASKTYTGELFF
15,NA,TRBJ2-3,TRBV6-5,NA,TGTGCCACCCGGCGCGGCCAGGCTAGCACAGATACGCAGTATTTT,CATRRGQASTDTQYF
13,NA,TRBJ2-3,TRBV6-1,NA,TGTGCCAAGGGACGGGGCGAGACGGGTACGCAGTATTTT,CAKGRGETGTQYF
14,NA,TRBJ1-1,TRBV30,NA,TGTGCCTGGAGTGTAGGCAGGGCGAACACTGAAGCTTTCTTT,CAWSVGRANTEAFF
15,few,TRBJ2-3,TRBV12-3/TRBV12-4,NA,TGTGCCAGCAGTCCCAGTCTCCTAGCAGCAGATACGCAGTATTTT,CASSPSLLAADTQYF
17,NA,TRBJ2-1,TRBV7-9,TRBD2,TGTGCCAGCAGTCATGGACTAGCGGGAATCTTCAACAATGAGCAGTTCTTC,CASSHGLAGIFNNEQFF
16,NA,TRBJ2-2,TRBV23-1,NA,TGCGCCAGCAGTCAATCGTGGGACACGGGCACCGGGGAGCTGTTTTTT,CASSQSWDTGTGELFF
13,few,TRBJ2-7,TRBV10-2,TRBD1,TGCGCCAGTCGACAGGGTGGGACCTACGAGCAGTACTTC,CASRQGGTYEQYF
16,NA,TRBJ2-7,TRBV12-3/TRBV12-4,TRBD2,TGTGCCAGCAGCCCCTCGGCAGCGGGAGTCACCCACGAGCAGTACTTC,CASSPSAAGVTHEQYF
18,NA,TRBJ2-7,TRBV6-1,TRBD2,TGTGCCAGTAGTGAAGCGCTAGAGCGGGAGGGCTGTTGGTACGAGCAGTACTTC,CASSEALEREGCWYEQYF
13,few,TRBJ1-2,TRBV29-1,NA,TGCAGCGTCGACCCGACAGGCGCCTATGGCTACACCTTC,CSVDPTGAYGYTF
14,many,TRBJ2-3,TRBV29-1,NA,TGCAGCACCTACTTCGGGCAAACCACAGATACGCAGTATTTT,CSTYFGQTTDTQYF
18,NA,TRBJ2-1,TRBV29-1,NA,TGCAGCGTTGAATTGAGAGGACCCAGGGTGGTCATCTACAATGAGCAGTTCTTC,CSVELRGPRVVIYNEQFF
16,NA,TRBJ1-5,TRBV6-1,NA,TGTGCCAGCAGTGAAAGGGGGGGGGCGAGCAATCAGCCCCAGCATTTT,CASSERGGASNQPQHF
14,many,TRBJ2-1,TRBV11-2,NA,TGTGCCAGCAGCTTAGATCGTAGGGGATATGAGCAGTTCTTC,CASSLDRRGYEQFF
17,NA,TRBJ2-1,TRBV28,NA,TGTGCCAGCAGTTTTGGGCGACGAGGCACTCTGGGTAATGAGCACTTCTTC,CASSFGRRGTLGNEHFF
12,many,TRBJ2-5,TRBV29-1,NA,TGCAGCGTTGAGGACCTAGTCGAGACCCAGTACTTC,CSVEDLVETQYF
17,many,TRBJ2-3,TRBV4-1,TRBD2,TGCGCCAGCAGCCAAGATCTTGCGGGGGGGAGCACAGATACGCAGTATTTT,CASSQDLAGGSTDTQYF
14,NA,TRBJ2-7,TRBV6-1,TRBD2,TGTGCCAGCACCTCGGGACTAGCGGTCTACGAGCAGTACTTC,CASTSGLAVYEQYF
8,NA,TRBJ1-2,TRBV24-1,NA,TGTGCCCCAAAGGACGCGACCTTC,CAPKDATF
15,NA,TRBJ2-1,TRBV4-3,NA,TGCGCCCGCAGCCAAGACGGGGGCCACTACAATGAGCAGTTCTTC,CARSQDGGHYNEQFF
14,NA,TRBJ2-1,TRBV13,NA,TGTGCCAGCAGCCCCGAAGGTCTGAGGTCTGAGCAGTTCTTC,CASSPEGLRSEQFF
16,many,TRBJ2-1,TRBV11-2,TRBD2,TGTGCCAGCAGCGGCCAGACTAGCGGGGACTACAATGAGCAGTTCTTC,CASSGQTSGDYNEQFF
13,NA,TRBJ2-7,TRBV12-3/TRBV12-4,NA,TGTGCCAGCAGTTTAACAGGGCCTCGCGAGCAGTACTTC,CASSLTGPREQYF
13,NA,TRBJ2-5,TRBV6-5,NA,TGCCCCAGCAGCAGGGGGCGGGGGGAGACCCAGTACTTC,CPSSRGRGETQYF
14,many,TRBJ2-1,TRBV11-2,NA,TGTGCCAGCAGCTTACCATTTTCCTACAATGAGCAGTTCTTC,CASSLPFSYNEQFF
14,NA,TRBJ2-4,TRBV11-2,NA,TGTGCCAGCAGTTCGACTGGGCGCAAAAACATTCAGTACTTC,CASSSTGRKNIQYF
16,NA,TRBJ2-1,TRBV4-1,NA,TGCGCCAGCAGCCACCCCCTCGACCAGCAGGACAATGAGCAGTTCTTC,CASSHPLDQQDNEQFF
14,NA,TRBJ1-2,TRBV28,TRBD1,TGTGCCAGCAGTTATGGACAGGGGAACTATGGCTACACCTTC,CASSYGQGNYGYTF
11,many,TRBJ2-7,TRBV29-1,NA,TGCAGCGTCCGTACAGGGTTCGAGCAGTACTTC,CSVRTGFEQYF
15,once,TRBJ1-2,TRBV6-5,NA,TGTGCCAGCAGTTACTGGACAAACTCTAACTATGGCTACACCTTC,CASSYWTNSNYGYTF
13,many,TRBJ1-5,TRBV12-3/TRBV12-4,NA,TGTGCCAGCAGCTTAGATCGAGGACAGCCCCAGCATTTT,CASSLDRGQPQHF
15,few,TRBJ2-6,TRBV14,NA,TGTGCCAGCAGCCCCGGGACCTCTGGGGCCAACGTCCTGACTTTC,CASSPGTSGANVLTF